Here is one T cell receptor beta chain with its context. Its antigen remains unknown. Patients counted as stable if ophthalmopathy did not develop within 18 months. Each patient was aged 18 to 65 and had newly diagnosed hyperthyroidism of under 2 months' duration. TCR beta CDR3 regions were amplified from RNA. Primed by the HTBI set, a first-round RT-PCR was run on the TCR CDR3. MiXCR was run by TCRdb on the multiplex PCR reads, yielding one entry per CDR3 protein. The sample lists over 650,000 distinct CDR3 sequences; approximately 16% were seen once. The data were taken from a study of T cells in Graves' hyperthyroidism and ophthalmopathy. Findings and caveats of the study: A model built on 13 V-J features separated ophthalmopathy from stable hyperthyroidism. Blood also carried most thyroid clonotypes expanded above 0.001.

This CDR3 has 13 amino acids. The V gene lost 5 bases and the J gene lost 4 bases, with 11 bases spanning the gap. Germline CDR1 reads MDHEN; CDR2 reads SYDVKM. The chain uses TRBV28 and TRBJ1-2; D is ambiguous. Material for sequencing was blood. The receptor was derived from a man younger than 30 with Graves' hyperthyroidism. CDR3 sequence (DNA): TGTGCCAGCAGTCCTCCCCCGAGCTATGGCTACACCTTC. Protein sequence: CASSPPPSYGYTF.